The present T cell receptor beta chain was sequenced within a study of response to subunit inactivated influenza vaccine. The J segment lost 1 base and the V segment lost 7 bases, leaving 14 bases of the junction unmatched. CDR3 length: 17 amino acids. In TCRdb, the RT-PCR reads were re-called with MiXCR into one record per CDR3 protein. This sample has 400,000 to 550,000 distinct CDR3 sequences; about 25% occur once, and the top ten carry around 1.8%. This clonotype came up a few times. The clonotype comes from a man aged 50 or older who received an inactivated influenza vaccine. This sample comprised CD4+ T cells sorted from PBMCs, obtained 5 days after vaccination. This chain uses TRBV12-3 or TRBV12-4 with TRBJ1-2, with TRBD1 matching over 8 bases. CDR3: CASTGTGYRMGNYGYTF. CDR3 coding DNA: TGTGCCAGCACCGGGACAGGTTACAGGATGGGTAACTATGGCTACACCTTC.